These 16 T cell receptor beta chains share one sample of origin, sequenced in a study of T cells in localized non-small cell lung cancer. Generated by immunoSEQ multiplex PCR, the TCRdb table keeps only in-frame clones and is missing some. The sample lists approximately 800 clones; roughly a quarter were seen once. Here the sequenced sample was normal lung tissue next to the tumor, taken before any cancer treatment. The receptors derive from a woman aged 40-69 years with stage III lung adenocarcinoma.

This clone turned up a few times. The CDR3: CALSASTNEKLFF. CDR3 DNA sequence: TGTGCCTTAAGTGCGAGTACTAATGAAAAACTGTTTTTT. The chain carries TRBV30 and TRBJ1-4; D gene unclear. This CDR3 is built from 13 residues. Trimming took off 7 bases at V and 2 bases at J, with 11 bases between the two ends. Germline CDR1 GTSNPN, CDR2 SVGIG (reference sequence). Supplemented by reference TRBV30 and TRBJ1-4, the full variable domain reads SQTIHQWPATLVQPVGSPLSLECTVEGTSNPNLYWYRQAAGRGLQLLFYSVGIGQISSEVPQNLSASRPQDRQFILSSKKLLLSDSGFYLCALSASTNEKLFFGSGTQLSVL.

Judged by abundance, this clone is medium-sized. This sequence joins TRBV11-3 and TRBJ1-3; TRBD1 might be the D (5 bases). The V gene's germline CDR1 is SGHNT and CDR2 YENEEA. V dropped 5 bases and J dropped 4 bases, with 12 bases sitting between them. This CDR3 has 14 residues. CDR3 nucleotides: TGTGCCAGCAGCCTTGACAGCTCCGGAAACACCATATATTTT. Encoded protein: CASSLDSSGNTIYF.

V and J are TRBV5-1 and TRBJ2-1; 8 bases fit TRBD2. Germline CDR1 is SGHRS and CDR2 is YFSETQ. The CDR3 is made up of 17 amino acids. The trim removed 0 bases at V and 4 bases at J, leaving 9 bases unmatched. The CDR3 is CASSLDSGITGYNEQFF. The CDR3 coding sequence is TGCGCCAGCAGCTTGGATAGCGGGATTACGGGTTACAATGAGCAGTTCTTC.

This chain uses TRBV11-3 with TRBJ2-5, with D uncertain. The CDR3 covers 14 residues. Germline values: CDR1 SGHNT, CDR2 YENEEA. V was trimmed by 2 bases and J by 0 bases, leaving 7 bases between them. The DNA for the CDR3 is TGTGCCAGCAGCTTATGGACCAACCAAGAGACCCAGTACTTC. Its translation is CASSLWTNQETQYF.

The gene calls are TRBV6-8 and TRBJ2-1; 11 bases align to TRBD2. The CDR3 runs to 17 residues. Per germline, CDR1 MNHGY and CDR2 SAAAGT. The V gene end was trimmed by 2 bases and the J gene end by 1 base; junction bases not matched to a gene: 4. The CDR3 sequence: CASSYALAGGSYNEQFF. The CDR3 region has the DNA TGTGCCAGCAGTTACGCGTTAGCGGGGGGGTCCTACAATGAGCAGTTCTTC.

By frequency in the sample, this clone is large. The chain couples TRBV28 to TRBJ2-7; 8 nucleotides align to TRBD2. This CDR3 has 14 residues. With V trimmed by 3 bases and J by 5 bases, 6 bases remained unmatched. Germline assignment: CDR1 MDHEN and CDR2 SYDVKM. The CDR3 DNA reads TGTGCCAGCAGTTTCGTTAGCGGGACTGACGAGCAGTACTTC. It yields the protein CASSFVSGTDEQYF.

This chain's CDR3 is CASSQVGGGPQHF. The CDR3 nucleotides read TGTGCCAGCAGCCAAGTAGGCGGGGGGCCCCAGCATTTT. This chain uses TRBV14 with TRBJ1-5, with a weak D call TRBD1 (5 bases). This CDR3 spans 13 amino acids. V was shortened by 1 base and J by 9 bases, with 10 bases between the two germline ends. From germline, CDR1 is SGHDN and CDR2 FVKESK.

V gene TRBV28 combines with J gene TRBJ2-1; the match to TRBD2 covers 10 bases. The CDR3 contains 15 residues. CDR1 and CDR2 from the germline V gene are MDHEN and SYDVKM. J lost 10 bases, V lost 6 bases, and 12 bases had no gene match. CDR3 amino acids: CASRSSSGSRGEQFF. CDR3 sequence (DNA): TGTGCCAGCAGAAGCTCTAGCGGGAGTCGGGGGGAGCAGTTCTTC.

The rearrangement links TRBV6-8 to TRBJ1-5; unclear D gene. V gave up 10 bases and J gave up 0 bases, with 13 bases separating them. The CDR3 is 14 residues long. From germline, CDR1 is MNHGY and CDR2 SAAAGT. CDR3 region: CAISLDPSNQPQHF. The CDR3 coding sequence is TGTGCCATCAGCCTTGACCCTAGCAATCAGCCCCAGCATTTT.

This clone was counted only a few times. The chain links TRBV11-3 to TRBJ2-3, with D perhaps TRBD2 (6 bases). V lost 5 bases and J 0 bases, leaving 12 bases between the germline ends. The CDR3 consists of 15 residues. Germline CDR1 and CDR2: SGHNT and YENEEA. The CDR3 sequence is CASSQLGGSTDTQYF. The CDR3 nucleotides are TGTGCCAGCAGCCAGTTGGGGGGTAGCACAGATACGCAGTATTTT. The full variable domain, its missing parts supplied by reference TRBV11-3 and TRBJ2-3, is EAGVVQSPRYKIIEKKQPVAFWCNPISGHNTLYWYLQNLGQGPELLIRYENEEAVDDSQLPKDRFSAERLKGVDSTLKIQPAELGDSAVYLCASSQLGGSTDTQYFGPGTRLTVL.

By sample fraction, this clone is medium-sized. For the CDR3, the DNA is TGTGCCAGCAGCTCCCGCCCACAACTGACTTTGAACACCGGGGAGCTGTTTTTT. This codes for CASSSRPQLTLNTGELFF. The chain couples TRBV11-3 to TRBJ2-2; D is unclear. The CDR3 totals 18 residues. Germline CDR1 is SGHNT and CDR2 is YENEEA. The V gene lost 4 bases and the J gene lost 1 base, with 19 bases spanning the gap. Using reference TRBV11-3 and TRBJ2-2 for the parts outside the CDR3, the full variable domain is EAGVVQSPRYKIIEKKQPVAFWCNPISGHNTLYWYLQNLGQGPELLIRYENEEAVDDSQLPKDRFSAERLKGVDSTLKIQPAELGDSAVYLCASSSRPQLTLNTGELFFGEGSRLTVL.

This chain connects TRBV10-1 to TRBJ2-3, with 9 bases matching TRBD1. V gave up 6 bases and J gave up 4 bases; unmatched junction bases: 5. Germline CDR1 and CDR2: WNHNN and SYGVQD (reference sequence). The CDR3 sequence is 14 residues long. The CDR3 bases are TGCGCCAGCAGCCACGGGACAGGGTCAGATACGCAGTATTTT. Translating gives CASSHGTGSDTQYF.

CDR3 DNA sequence: TGTGCCAGTAAGACTGGACTAGCGTCCTCAGAGGAGCAGTACTTC. It translates to CASKTGLASSEEQYF. This rearrangement joins TRBV19 to TRBJ2-7; 9 bases agree with TRBD2. CDR3 length equals 15 residues. V dropped 7 bases and J dropped 7; count of bases not matched to a gene: 14. Germline values: CDR1 LNHDA, CDR2 SQIVND (reference sequence).

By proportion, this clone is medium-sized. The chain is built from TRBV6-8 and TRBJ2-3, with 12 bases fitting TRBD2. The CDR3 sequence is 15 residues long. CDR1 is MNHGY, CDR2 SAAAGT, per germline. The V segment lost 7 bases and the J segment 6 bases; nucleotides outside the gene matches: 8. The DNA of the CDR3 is TGTGCCAGCACCCAGACTAGCGGGAGAATCGATACGCAGTATTTT. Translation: CASTQTSGRIDTQYF.

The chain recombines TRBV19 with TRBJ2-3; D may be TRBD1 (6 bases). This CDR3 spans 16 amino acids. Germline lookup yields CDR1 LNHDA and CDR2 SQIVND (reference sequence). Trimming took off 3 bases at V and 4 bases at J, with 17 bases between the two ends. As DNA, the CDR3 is TGTGCCAGTAGTATTTCCCCCGGGTCAGGGGCAGATACGCAGTATTTT. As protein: CASSISPGSGADTQYF.

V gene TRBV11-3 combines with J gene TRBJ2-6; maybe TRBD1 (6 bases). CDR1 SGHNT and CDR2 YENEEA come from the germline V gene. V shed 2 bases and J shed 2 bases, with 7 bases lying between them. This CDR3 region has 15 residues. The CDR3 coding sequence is TGTGCCAGCAGCTTAAACAGGGCTGGGGCCAACGTCCTGACTTTC. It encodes CASSLNRAGANVLTF.